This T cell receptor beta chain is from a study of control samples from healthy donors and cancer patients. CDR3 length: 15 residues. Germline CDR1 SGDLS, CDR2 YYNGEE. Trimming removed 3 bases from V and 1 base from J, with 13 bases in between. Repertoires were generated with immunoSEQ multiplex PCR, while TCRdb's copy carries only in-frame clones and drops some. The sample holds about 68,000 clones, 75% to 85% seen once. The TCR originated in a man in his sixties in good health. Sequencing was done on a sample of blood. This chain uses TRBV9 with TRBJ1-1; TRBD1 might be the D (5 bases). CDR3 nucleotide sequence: TGTGCCAGCAGCGCCCAACAAACAGGGAACACTGAAGCTTTCTTT. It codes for CASSAQQTGNTEAFF.